This TCR beta chain was captured in a study of cytomegalovirus exposure and HLA in healthy donors. Concerning this clone itself: Its cognate antigen is unknown.

Germline trimming cut 6 bases from V and 1 base from J; bases unmatched to any gene: 13. The CDR3 runs to 19 residues. Germline V CDR1 and CDR2: SGHTA, FQGNSA. Primers for the PCR totalled 60 Vbeta and 13 Jbeta. Using immunoSEQ multiplex PCR, the repertoire was profiled, and TCRdb retains in-frame clones only, with some absent. The sample includes over 130,000 clones, approximately 67% of them seen just once. Overall study results and limits: Cytomegalovirus-associated TCR beta chains were listed, numbering some 180. A later analysis appeared to link common viral pathogens to several of the most significant clusters. Data from an earlier analysis indicated that most TCR beta V segments were productive either about 87% or about 30% of the time.

Sequencing was carried out using PBMCs. The V and J genes are TRBV7-2 and TRBJ2-7; 15 bases match TRBD2. The clonotype was recovered from a woman aged 55-69 years in good health and CMV-seronegative. Here the CDR3 reads CASSIFAGTSGRYSYEQYF. CDR3 in DNA: TGTGCCAGCAGTATTTTCGCCGGGACTAGCGGGAGGTATTCCTACGAGCAGTACTTC.